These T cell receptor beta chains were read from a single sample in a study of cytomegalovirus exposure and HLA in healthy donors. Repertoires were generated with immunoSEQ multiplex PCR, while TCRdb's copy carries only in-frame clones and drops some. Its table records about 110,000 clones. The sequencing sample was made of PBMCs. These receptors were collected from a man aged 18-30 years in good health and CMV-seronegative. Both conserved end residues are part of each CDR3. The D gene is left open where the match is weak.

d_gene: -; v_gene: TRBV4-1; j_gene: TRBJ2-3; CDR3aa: CASSQGSRSDTQYF; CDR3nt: TGCGCCAGCAGCCAAGGAAGCCGCTCAGATACGCAGTATTTT
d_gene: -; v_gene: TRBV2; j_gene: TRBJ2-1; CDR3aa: CASRPIGQTSYNEQFF; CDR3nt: TGTGCCAGCAGACCAATAGGACAGACCTCCTACAATGAGCAGTTCTTC
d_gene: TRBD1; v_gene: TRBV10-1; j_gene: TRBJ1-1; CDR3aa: CASSEYTGGTEAFF; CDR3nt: TGCGCCAGCAGTGAATATACAGGGGGCACTGAAGCTTTCTTT
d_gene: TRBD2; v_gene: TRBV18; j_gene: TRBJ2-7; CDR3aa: CASSVSGDKLSYEQYF; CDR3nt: TGTGCCAGCTCCGTCAGCGGGGATAAGCTCTCCTACGAGCAGTACTTC
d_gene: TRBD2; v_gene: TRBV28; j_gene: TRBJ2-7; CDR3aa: CASSLGLAGVKAYEQYF; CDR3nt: TGTGCCAGCAGCTTAGGACTAGCGGGAGTAAAGGCCTACGAGCAGTACTTC
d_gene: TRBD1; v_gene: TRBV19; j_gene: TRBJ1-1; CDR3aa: CASSIPTGPNTEAFF; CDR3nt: TGTGCCAGTAGTATCCCGACAGGGCCGAACACTGAAGCTTTCTTT
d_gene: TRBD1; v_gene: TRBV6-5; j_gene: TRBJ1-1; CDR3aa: CASSYSGGRSEAFF; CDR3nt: TGTGCCAGCAGTTACTCAGGGGGCCGCAGTGAAGCTTTCTTT
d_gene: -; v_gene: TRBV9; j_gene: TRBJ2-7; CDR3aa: CASSANPVGGAYEQYF; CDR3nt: TGTGCCAGCAGCGCAAATCCCGTAGGAGGGGCCTACGAGCAGTACTTC
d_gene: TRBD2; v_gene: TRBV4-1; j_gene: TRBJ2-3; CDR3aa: CASSRFSSGGTDTQYF; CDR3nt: TGCGCCAGCAGCCGCTTCTCTAGCGGGGGCACAGATACGCAGTATTTT
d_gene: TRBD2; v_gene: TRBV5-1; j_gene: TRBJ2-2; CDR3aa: CASSFTSGSTGELFF; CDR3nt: TGCGCCAGCAGTTTTACTAGCGGGAGTACCGGGGAGCTGTTTTTT
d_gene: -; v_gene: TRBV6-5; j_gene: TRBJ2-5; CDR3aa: CASSTTVNQETQYF; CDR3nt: TGTGCCAGCAGTACCACAGTAAACCAAGAGACCCAGTACTTC
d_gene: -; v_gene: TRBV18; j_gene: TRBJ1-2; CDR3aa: CASSPQGGHGYTF; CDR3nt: TGTGCCAGCTCACCGCAGGGTGGTCATGGCTACACCTTC
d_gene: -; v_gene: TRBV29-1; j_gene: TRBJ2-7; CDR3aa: CSVSQRLSYEQYF; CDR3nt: TGCAGCGTAAGCCAGAGACTCTCCTACGAGCAGTACTTC
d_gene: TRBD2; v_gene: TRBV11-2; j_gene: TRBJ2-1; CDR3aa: CASSSITGGPLNEQFF; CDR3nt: TGTGCCAGCAGCTCGATAACGGGGGGGCCCTTGAATGAGCAGTTCTTC
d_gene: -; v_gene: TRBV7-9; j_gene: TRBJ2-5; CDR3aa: CASSFVQVAQETQYF; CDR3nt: TGTGCCAGCAGCTTCGTGCAGGTGGCTCAAGAGACCCAGTACTTC
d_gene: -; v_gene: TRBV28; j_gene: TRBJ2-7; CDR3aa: CASSSGGLRHEQYF; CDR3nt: TGTGCCAGCAGTTCAGGGGGACTTCGCCACGAGCAGTACTTC